Detailed here is one T cell receptor (beta chain). What it binds is unknown. Constant-segment primers served in 5'RACE that generated TCR alpha and TCR beta cDNA libraries bearing sample barcodes and UMIs. TCRdb re-analysed the 5' RACE reads in MiXCR, keeping a single row per CDR3 protein. The table lists about 140,000 distinct CDR3 sequences, 6% to 7% of them singletons. The data are from a study of T-cell memory formation after mild COVID-19. Study details: TCR clusters were mostly donor specific. Study results and limitations: Pre-infection memory held some responding clones, suggesting pre-existing cross-reactive T cells responded. Mainly in CM and EM were contracting CD4+ clones; CD8+ were in EMRA.

Sequencing was carried out using PBMCs or a T cell subset sorted from them (not recorded which). This receptor was identified in an adult woman who had mild COVID-19 (a few samples of this study predate the infection). Cell type and time point are not known.

CDR3 in amino acids: CASTLNARSVGANVLTF. The CDR3 DNA is TGTGCCAGCACCCTCAATGCGCGTTCTGTAGGGGCCAACGTCCTGACTTTC. The chain is built from TRBV7-2 and TRBJ2-6; D gene uncertain. The germline V gene has CDR1 SGHTA and CDR2 FQGNSA. Deletions cut 7 bases from V and 4 bases from J, with 20 bases between. CDR3 size: 17 residues.